This T cell receptor (beta chain) is drawn from a study of metastatic and nonmetastatic thyroid tumors. Through MiXCR, TCRdb re-clonotyped the PCR reads. The sample includes about 18,000 clones, approximately 28% of them seen just once. CDR3 size: 17 residues. Germline V lookup: CDR1 SNHLY, CDR2 FYNNEI. Trimming took off 7 bases at V and 1 base at J, with 19 bases between the two ends. Each patient went into thyroid surgery without having received any treatment. Input material: tumor tissue. The V call is TRBV2, the J call TRBJ2-2; D might be TRBD1 or TRBD2, each matching 5 bases. The source of this sequence is a male donor with papillary thyroid cancer or a benign thyroid nodule (not recorded which). Some clones in this sample may be carry-over from other donors' samples. The CDR3 DNA follows: TGTGCCAGCATGATTGGGGGTGTGGGCCGGAACACCGGGGAGCTGTTTTTT. Its translation is CASMIGGVGRNTGELFF.